The rows below give T cell receptor beta chains drawn from one sample of a study of PD-L1 blockade in urothelial cancer. Clones were sequenced by immunoSEQ multiplex PCR, and TCRdb holds only the in-frame ones, with some missing. Altogether some 110,000 clones are present, around 93% being singletons, with the ten largest covering 3% to 4.5%. The source was PBMCs, collected around atezolizumab (anti-PD-L1) treatment. Receptor source: a man between 60 and 75 years old with urothelial cancer. The CDR3 runs from the conserved cysteine through the conserved F or W. D genes are given only for firm matches. Expanded clones get a size class; other rows say once, few or many, or leave the size out.

abundance | d_gene | j_gene | v_gene | CDR3aa | CDR3nt
- | TRBD2 | TRBJ2-7 | TRBV5-1 | CASSPPLAGGFSYEQYF | TGCGCCAGCAGCCCCCCCCTAGCGGGGGGTTTCTCCTACGAGCAGTACTTC
once | TRBD1 | TRBJ1-1 | TRBV6-5 | CASSYLGTGNTEAFF | TGTGCCAGCAGTTACCTCGGGACAGGGAACACTGAAGCTTTCTTT
once | TRBD1 | TRBJ2-2 | TRBV2 | CASSRDRITGELFF | TGTGCCAGCAGTAGGGACAGGATCACCGGGGAGCTGTTTTTT
- | - | TRBJ1-1 | TRBV2 | CASSGRTANTEAFF | TGTGCCAGCAGTGGCAGGACAGCTAACACTGAAGCTTTCTTT
- | TRBD2 | TRBJ2-5 | TRBV11-2 | CASSLVGASGGLQETQYF | TGTGCCAGCAGCTTAGTCGGGGCTAGCGGGGGGTTACAAGAGACCCAGTACTTC
- | - | TRBJ2-1 | TRBV5-5 | CASSLLRGPNEQFF | TGTGCCAGCAGCTTGTTGCGGGGGCCCAATGAGCAGTTCTTC
- | - | TRBJ2-7 | TRBV4-2 | CASSQVRRTRSSYEQYF | TGTGCCAGCAGCCAAGTACGCCGCACCCGTAGCTCCTACGAGCAGTACTTC
- | - | TRBJ2-3 | TRBV29-1 | CSVGVAPWDTQYF | TGCAGCGTTGGGGTAGCTCCCTGGGATACGCAGTATTTT
- | - | TRBJ2-1 | TRBV5-6 | CASSLAFEQFF | TGTGCCAGCAGCTTGGCGTTTGAGCAGTTCTTC
- | - | TRBJ2-7 | TRBV7-6 | CASSLGGLGGLTYEQYF | TGTGCCAGCAGCTTAGGTGGATTGGGGGGGCTTACCTACGAGCAGTACTTC
- | - | TRBJ1-2 | TRBV25-1 | CASSEGSGTLYGYTF | TGTGCCAGCAGTGAAGGTTCGGGGACACTCTATGGCTACACCTTC
- | - | TRBJ1-1 | TRBV5-1 | CASSDQGTEAFF | TGCGCCAGCAGCGACCAGGGCACTGAAGCTTTCTTT
- | - | TRBJ2-2 | TRBV4-1 | CASSPTRLTGELFF | TGCGCCAGCAGCCCCACGAGATTGACCGGGGAGCTGTTTTTT
- | TRBD1 | TRBJ2-7 | TRBV6-1 | CASSEGEGAAYEQYF | TGTGCCAGCAGTGAAGGCGAGGGGGCGGCCTACGAGCAGTACTTC
- | TRBD2 | TRBJ2-1 | TRBV5-4 | CASSPAGTSGVYEQFF | TGTGCCAGCAGCCCCGCCGGGACTAGCGGGGTGTATGAGCAGTTCTTC
few | TRBD1 | TRBJ1-6 | TRBV2 | CASSERTGVSPLHF | TGTGCCAGCAGTGAAAGGACAGGGGTCTCACCCCTCCACTTT
- | - | TRBJ1-5 | TRBV4-2 | CASSQEGQINQPQHF | TGTGCCAGCAGCCAAGAGGGGCAAATCAATCAGCCCCAGCATTTT